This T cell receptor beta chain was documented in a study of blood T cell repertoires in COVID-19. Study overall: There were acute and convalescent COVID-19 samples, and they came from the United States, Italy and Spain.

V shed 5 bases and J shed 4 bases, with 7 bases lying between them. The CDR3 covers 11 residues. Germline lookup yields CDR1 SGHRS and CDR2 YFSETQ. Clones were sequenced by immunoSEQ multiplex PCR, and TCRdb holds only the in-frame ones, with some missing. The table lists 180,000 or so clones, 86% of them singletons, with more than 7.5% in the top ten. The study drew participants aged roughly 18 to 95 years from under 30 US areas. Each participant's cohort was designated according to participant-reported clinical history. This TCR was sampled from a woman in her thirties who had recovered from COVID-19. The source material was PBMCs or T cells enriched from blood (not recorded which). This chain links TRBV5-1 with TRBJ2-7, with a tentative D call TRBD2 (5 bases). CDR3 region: CASREGYEQYF. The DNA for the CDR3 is TGCGCCAGCAGAGAGGGATACGAGCAGTACTTC. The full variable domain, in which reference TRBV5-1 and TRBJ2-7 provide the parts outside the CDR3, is KAGVTQTPRYLIKTRGQQVTLSCSPISGHRSVSWYQQTPGQGLQFLFEYFSETQRNKGNFPGRFSGRQFSNSRSEMNVSTLELGDSALYLCASREGYEQYFGPGTRLTVT.